A selection of T cell receptor beta chains follows, all from one sample in a study of Tregs in tolerant kidney transplant recipients. Assay used: immunoSEQ multiplex PCR; TCRdb lists only in-frame clones, some missing. The sample contains about 240,000 clones, more than 65% of which appear only once. The source material was CD4+ T cells from blood. The receptors shown here come from a human donor in good health. Both conserved end residues are part of each CDR3. A D gene is named only where the DNA matches it firmly. Expanded clones get a size class; other rows say once, few or many, or leave the size out.

D gene: .; clone size: .; V gene: TRBV19; J gene: TRBJ1-2; CDR3 protein: CASSIQGPRYGYTF; CDR3 DNA: TGTGCCAGTAGTATCCAGGGGCCGAGGTATGGCTACACCTTC
D gene: .; clone size: .; V gene: TRBV11-2; J gene: TRBJ2-7; CDR3 protein: CASSPPGTTSSEQYF; CDR3 DNA: TGTGCCAGCAGCCCCCCGGGGACAACTTCGAGCGAGCAGTACTTC
D gene: .; clone size: once; V gene: TRBV21-1; J gene: TRBJ1-5; CDR3 protein: CASSKVRGGQPQHF; CDR3 DNA: TGTGCCAGCAGCAAAGTTCGTGGGGGGCAGCCCCAGCATTTT
D gene: TRBD1; clone size: .; V gene: TRBV30; J gene: TRBJ1-4; CDR3 protein: CAWSKTGTAEKLFF; CDR3 DNA: TGTGCCTGGAGTAAAACCGGGACAGCCGAAAAACTGTTTTTT
D gene: .; clone size: .; V gene: TRBV13; J gene: TRBJ2-3; CDR3 protein: CASSLTLPWGGSLTDTQYF; CDR3 DNA: TGTGCCAGCAGCCTAACTCTTCCCTGGGGAGGCTCACTCACAGATACGCAGTATTTT
D gene: TRBD2; clone size: .; V gene: TRBV4-1; J gene: TRBJ2-6; CDR3 protein: CASSPSGGIGGANVLTF; CDR3 DNA: TGCGCCAGCAGCCCCTCGGGGGGGATCGGTGGGGCCAACGTCCTGACTTTC
D gene: .; clone size: .; V gene: TRBV2; J gene: TRBJ2-3; CDR3 protein: CASSVPTGRGDTQYF; CDR3 DNA: TGTGCCAGCAGTGTGCCGACAGGGAGGGGCGATACGCAGTATTTT
D gene: .; clone size: .; V gene: TRBV5-3; J gene: TRBJ1-1; CDR3 protein: CARSPRLLGEGTEAFF; CDR3 DNA: TGTGCCAGAAGCCCCCGCCTATTGGGGGAAGGCACTGAAGCTTTCTTT
D gene: .; clone size: .; V gene: TRBV10-3; J gene: TRBJ1-1; CDR3 protein: CAITRDSNTEAFF; CDR3 DNA: TGTGCCATCACGAGAGACAGCAACACTGAAGCTTTCTTT
D gene: .; clone size: .; V gene: TRBV7-8; J gene: TRBJ1-1; CDR3 protein: CASSPPRGGTEAFF; CDR3 DNA: TGTGCCAGCAGCCCCCCCCGGGGGGGGACCGAAGCTTTCTTT
D gene: .; clone size: .; V gene: TRBV2; J gene: TRBJ1-4; CDR3 protein: CASRWRKSNEKLFF; CDR3 DNA: TGTGCCAGCAGGTGGAGGAAGTCTAATGAAAAACTGTTTTTT
D gene: .; clone size: .; V gene: TRBV4-1; J gene: TRBJ2-2; CDR3 protein: CASSQRGGSGGVTGELFF; CDR3 DNA: TGCGCCAGCAGCCAGAGGGGGGGGTCGGGAGGCGTCACCGGGGAGCTGTTTTTT
D gene: .; clone size: .; V gene: TRBV19; J gene: TRBJ2-1; CDR3 protein: CAISPQGGGEQFF; CDR3 DNA: TGTGCCATCTCGCCCCAGGGAGGTGGTGAGCAGTTCTTC
D gene: TRBD1; clone size: once; V gene: TRBV4-1; J gene: TRBJ1-1; CDR3 protein: CASSRTGTGNTEAFF; CDR3 DNA: TGCGCCAGCAGCCGGACTGGGACAGGGAACACTGAAGCTTTCTTT
D gene: .; clone size: .; V gene: TRBV18; J gene: TRBJ2-7; CDR3 protein: CASSPPGGTYEQYF; CDR3 DNA: TGTGCCAGCTCACCACCGGGGGGAACCTACGAGCAGTACTTC
D gene: TRBD1; clone size: once; V gene: TRBV7-9; J gene: TRBJ2-5; CDR3 protein: CASSLHRGPDTQYF; CDR3 DNA: TGTGCCAGCAGCTTACACAGGGGGCCCGATACCCAGTACTTC
D gene: TRBD2; clone size: .; V gene: TRBV2; J gene: TRBJ2-5; CDR3 protein: CASRRRGGGGETQYF; CDR3 DNA: TGTGCCAGCAGAAGGCGGGGGGGCGGAGGGGAGACCCAGTACTTC
D gene: .; clone size: once; V gene: TRBV6-6; J gene: TRBJ1-1; CDR3 protein: CASSYSYWGEAEAFF; CDR3 DNA: TGTGCCAGCAGTTACTCCTATTGGGGGGAAGCTGAAGCTTTCTTT
D gene: TRBD2; clone size: .; V gene: TRBV30; J gene: TRBJ2-1; CDR3 protein: CAWSALAVDYNEQFF; CDR3 DNA: TGTGCCTGGAGTGCACTAGCGGTCGACTACAATGAGCAGTTCTTC
D gene: .; clone size: .; V gene: TRBV7-9; J gene: TRBJ2-7; CDR3 protein: CASSLEDKGLQYF; CDR3 DNA: TGTGCCAGCAGCTTAGAGGACAAGGGATTACAGTACTTC
D gene: .; clone size: once; V gene: TRBV30; J gene: TRBJ1-2; CDR3 protein: CAWSARNYGYTF; CDR3 DNA: TGTGCCTGGAGCGCCCGGAACTATGGCTACACCTTC
D gene: .; clone size: .; V gene: TRBV5-1; J gene: TRBJ1-3; CDR3 protein: CASSLAGPGNTIYF; CDR3 DNA: TGCGCCAGCAGCTTGGCAGGGCCCGGAAACACCATATATTTT
D gene: .; clone size: .; V gene: TRBV7-3; J gene: TRBJ2-3; CDR3 protein: CASSRSADTQYF; CDR3 DNA: TGTGCCAGCAGCCGGTCCGCGGATACGCAGTATTTT
D gene: TRBD1; clone size: .; V gene: TRBV5-1; J gene: TRBJ2-3; CDR3 protein: CASSRGGIGDTQYF; CDR3 DNA: TGCGCCAGCAGCCGAGGGGGCATCGGAGATACGCAGTATTTT
D gene: .; clone size: .; V gene: TRBV29-1; J gene: TRBJ2-5; CDR3 protein: CSVYPLRDVPQETQYF; CDR3 DNA: TGCAGCGTTTACCCCCTTCGCGATGTTCCCCAAGAGACCCAGTACTTC
D gene: TRBD1; clone size: .; V gene: TRBV7-2; J gene: TRBJ1-1; CDR3 protein: CASSLGRTGYTEAFF; CDR3 DNA: TGTGCCAGCAGCTTAGGGCGGACAGGGTACACTGAAGCTTTCTTT